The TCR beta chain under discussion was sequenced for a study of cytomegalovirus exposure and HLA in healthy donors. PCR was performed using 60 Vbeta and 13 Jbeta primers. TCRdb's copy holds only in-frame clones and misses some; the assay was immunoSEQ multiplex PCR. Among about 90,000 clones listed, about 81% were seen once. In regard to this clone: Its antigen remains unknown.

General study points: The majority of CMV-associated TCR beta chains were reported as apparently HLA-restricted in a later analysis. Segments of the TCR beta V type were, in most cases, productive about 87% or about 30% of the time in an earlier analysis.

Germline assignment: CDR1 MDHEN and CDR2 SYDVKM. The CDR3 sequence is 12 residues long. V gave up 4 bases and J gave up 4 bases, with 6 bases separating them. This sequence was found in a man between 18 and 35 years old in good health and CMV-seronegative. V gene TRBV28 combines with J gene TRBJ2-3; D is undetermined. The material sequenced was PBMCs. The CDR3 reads CASSSVPDTQYF. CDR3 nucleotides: TGTGCCAGCAGTTCTGTTCCAGATACGCAGTATTTT.